These 5 T cell receptor beta chains share one sample of origin, sequenced in a study of OX40 agonist ivuxolimab in advanced cancers. The protocol was immunoSEQ multiplex PCR, while the TCRdb copy is restricted to in-frame clones and leaves out a portion. The repertoire has tens of thousands of clones, 88% of them found once; the top ten carry about 4%. Sequencing was performed on CD4+ or CD8+ T cells sorted from blood, taken in a trial of the OX40 agonist ivuxolimab. These receptors all stem from an adult with an advanced solid tumor such as melanoma, head and neck, liver or kidney cancer.

The DNA for the CDR3 is TGTGCCAGCGGTTGGCTTTCCGGGGAGCTGTTTTTT. This codes for CASGWLSGELFF. This chain links TRBV6-1 with TRBJ2-2; D not resolved. The length of the CDR3 is 12 residues. Per the germline V gene, CDR1 is MNHNS and CDR2 is SASEGT. Trimming removed 8 bases from V and 6 bases from J, with 10 bases in between.

The chain is built from TRBV28 and TRBJ2-7, with 8 bases fitting TRBD1. With V trimmed by 6 bases and J by 2 bases, 6 bases remained unmatched. The germline V gene has CDR1 MDHEN and CDR2 SYDVKM. The CDR3 is made up of 14 amino acids. The CDR3 region has the DNA TGTGCCAGCAGCCCGGGACAGGCTACCTACGAGCAGTACTTC. This translates into CASSPGQATYEQYF.

J is TRBJ1-2 and V is TRBV7-8, with 10 bases that match TRBD1. The CDR3 extends over 15 amino acids. Germline V lookup: CDR1 SGHVS, CDR2 FQNEAQ. After removal of 5 bases from V and 3 bases from J, the junction contained 6 bases not matched to a gene. CDR3 in DNA: TGTGCCAGCAGCACCCGGGGGACAGGGGACTATGGCTACACCTTC. It translates to CASSTRGTGDYGYTF. The whole variable domain, remainder taken from reference TRBV7-8 and TRBJ1-2, is GAGVSQSPRYKVAKRGQDVALRCDPISGHVSLFWYQQALGQGPEFLTYFQNEAQLDKSGLPSDRFFAERPEGSVSTLKIQRTQQEDSAVYLCASSTRGTGDYGYTFGSGTRLTVV.

The chain couples TRBV5-4 to TRBJ1-5, with D possibly matching TRBD1 (6 bases). V lost 4 bases and J 3 bases, leaving 11 bases between the germline ends. The length of the CDR3 is 14 residues. Germline CDR1 SGHNT, CDR2 YYREEE (reference sequence). The CDR3 here is CASSLGGPNQPQHF. In nucleotides, the CDR3 is TGTGCCAGCAGCCTTGGGGGGCCCAATCAGCCCCAGCATTTT.

The CDR3 is CASSARLAKNIQYF. In nucleotides, the CDR3 is TGTGCCAGCAGTGCTAGGCTAGCCAAAAACATTCAGTACTTC. The chain links TRBV27 to TRBJ2-4; D ambiguous. Per the germline V gene, CDR1 is MNHEY and CDR2 is SMNVEV (reference sequence). Trimming stripped 5 bases from V and 0 bases from J, with 8 bases between. The CDR3 consists of 14 residues.